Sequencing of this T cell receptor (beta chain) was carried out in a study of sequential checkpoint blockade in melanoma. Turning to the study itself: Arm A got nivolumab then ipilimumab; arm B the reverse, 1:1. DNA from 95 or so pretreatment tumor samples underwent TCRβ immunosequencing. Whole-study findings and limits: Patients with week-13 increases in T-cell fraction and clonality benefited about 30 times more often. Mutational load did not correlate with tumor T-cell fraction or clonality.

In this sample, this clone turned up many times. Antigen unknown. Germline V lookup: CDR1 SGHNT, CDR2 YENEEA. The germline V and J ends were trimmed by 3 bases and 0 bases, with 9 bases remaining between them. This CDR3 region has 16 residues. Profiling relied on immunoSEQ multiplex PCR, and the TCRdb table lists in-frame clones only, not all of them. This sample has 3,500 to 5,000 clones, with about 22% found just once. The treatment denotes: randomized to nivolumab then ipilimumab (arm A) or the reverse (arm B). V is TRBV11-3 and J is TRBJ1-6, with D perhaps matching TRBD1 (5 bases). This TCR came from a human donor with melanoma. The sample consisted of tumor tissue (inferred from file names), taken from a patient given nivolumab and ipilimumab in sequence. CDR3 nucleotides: TGTGCCAGCAGCTTTCGGGGGAGCTCCTATAATTCACCCCTCCACTTT. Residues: CASSFRGSSYNSPLHF.